Each of the 23 T cell receptor beta chains below was sequenced from the same sample in a study of cytomegalovirus exposure and HLA in healthy donors. The PCR had 60 Vbeta and 13 Jbeta primers. Libraries were prepared by immunoSEQ multiplex PCR; TCRdb keeps only in-frame clonotypes and omits some of them. The sample consists of about 150,000 clones, roughly four fifths of them appearing once. Sequenced: PBMCs. These receptors came from a man younger than 35 in good health and CMV-seronegative.

The chain employs TRBV7-9 and TRBJ1-1; D gene ambiguous. CDR3 length equals 15 residues. V gave up 0 bases and J gave up 4 bases, with 12 bases separating them. Germline-derived CDR1 and CDR2 are SEHNR and FQNEAQ (reference sequence). The CDR3 protein is CASSLAGRVGTEAFF. The CDR3 bases are TGTGCCAGCAGCTTAGCTGGGCGGGTGGGCACTGAAGCTTTCTTT.

This clone was found a few times. The rearrangement links TRBV5-4 to TRBJ1-1, with D tentatively TRBD1 (6 bases). Germline CDR1 is SGHNT and CDR2 is YYREEE (reference sequence). V was cut by 1 base and J by 3 bases, with 19 bases left in between. This CDR3 is 17 amino acids long. The CDR3 DNA reads as TGTGCCAGCAGCTTGTCGACAGGCCTCGGGGTGGACACTGAAGCTTTCTTT. Amino acids: CASSLSTGLGVDTEAFF.

The chain carries TRBV19 and TRBJ1-2, with TRBD1 as a possible D gene (5 bases). V lost 5 bases and J lost 7, with 17 bases in between. There are 14 residues in the CDR3. CDR1 and CDR2 (germline): LNHDA, SQIVND (reference sequence). The CDR3 DNA sequence: TGTGCCAGTAGTCCAGGCCTAGGGGAGGGTGGCTACACCTTC. Its protein is CASSPGLGEGGYTF.

The CDR3 nucleotides are TGCGCCAGCAGCCAAGATGGGGGGACTAGCGGGTCCCAAGAGACCCAGTACTTC. Translation: CASSQDGGTSGSQETQYF. V usage is TRBV4-3 and J usage is TRBJ2-5, with 12 bases lining up with TRBD2. The V gene end was trimmed by 0 bases and the J gene end by 1 base; junction bases not matched to a gene: 6. The CDR3 is 18 amino acids. CDR1 and CDR2 (germline): LGHNA, YSLEER.

As to this clone: One end of the junction fails to match germline, which may point to a read error. This chain connects TRBV7-9 to TRBJ2-5; 9 positions agree with TRBD1. The CDR3 loop spans 16 amino acids. Germline CDR1 and CDR2: SEHNR and FQNEAQ (reference sequence). CDR3 DNA sequence: TGTTCCAGCAGCCGCGGGGACAGGGAGTACCAAGAGACCCAGTACTTC. Protein: CSSSRGDREYQETQYF.

This clone appeared a few times. The chain uses TRBV19 and TRBJ2-2; no firm D call. Trimming took 5 bases from V and 3 from J, leaving 7 bases between them. The CDR3 has 13 residues. Germline CDR1 is LNHDA and CDR2 is SQIVND (reference sequence). The CDR3 region is CASSPRDTGELFF. CDR3 DNA sequence: TGTGCCAGTAGTCCCCGTGACACCGGGGAGCTGTTTTTT.

V usage is TRBV9 and J usage is TRBJ2-1; 11 bases are a match to TRBD2. The junction had 5 bases not matched to a gene; V was cut back by 3 bases and J by 6 bases. CDR1 and CDR2 (germline): SGDLS, YYNGEE. This CDR3 contains 15 residues. Here the CDR3 reads CASSAGLADFNEQFF. As DNA, the CDR3 is TGTGCCAGCAGCGCGGGACTAGCGGACTTCAATGAGCAGTTCTTC. The complete variable domain, with remaining parts taken from reference TRBV9 and TRBJ2-1, reads DSGVTQTPKHLITATGQRVTLRCSPRSGDLSVYWYQQSLDQGLQFLIQYYNGEERAKGNILERFSAQQFPDLHSELNLSSLELGDSALYFCASSAGLADFNEQFFGPGTRLTVL.

In the case of this clone: A read error may account for a junction end that differs from germline. The chain couples TRBV19 to TRBJ2-1; 10 bases line up with TRBD2. The germline V gene encodes CDR1 LNHDA and CDR2 SQIVND (reference sequence). The CDR3 runs to 13 residues. The CDR3 bases are TGTGCCAGTAGTACCTCTTCTAGCGGGAGACCCCTCTTC. Translation: CASSTSSSGRPLF.

The rearrangement joins TRBV5-4 to TRBJ2-7; TRBD2 matches at 11 bases. V was clipped by 4 bases and J by 4 bases; unmatched bases: 7. Per the germline V gene, CDR1 is SGHNT and CDR2 is YYREEE (reference sequence). The length of the CDR3 is 15 residues. CDR3 sequence: CASSQRTSGPYEQYF. CDR3 DNA: TGTGCCAGCAGCCAACGGACTAGCGGGCCTTACGAGCAGTACTTC.

The CDR3 coding sequence is TGCGCCAGCAGCTCTACCCAATGGGAGCAGTTCTTC. This codes for CASSSTQWEQFF. The rearrangement uses TRBV4-3 and TRBJ2-1, with no clear D. Trimming removed 5 bases at V and 10 bases at J, with 12 bases between. The CDR3 is 12 residues long. Per germline, CDR1 LGHNA and CDR2 YSLEER.

The rearrangement uses TRBV11-2 and TRBJ2-7; the match to TRBD2 covers 7 bases. This CDR3 is built from 14 residues. Germline CDR1 and CDR2: SGHAT and FQNNGV. The J segment lost 2 bases and the V segment lost 3 bases, leaving 4 bases of the junction unmatched. The CDR3 is CASSLASGTYEQYF. CDR3 DNA sequence: TGTGCCAGCAGCTTGGCTAGCGGAACCTACGAGCAGTACTTC.

This clone was detected a few times. The V call is TRBV6-4, the J call TRBJ1-2, with TRBD1 as a possible D gene (6 bases). The CDR3 contains 18 residues. V lost 8 bases to trimming and J lost 3 bases, with 28 bases between them. Germline V gene lookup returns CDR1 MRHNA and CDR2 SNTAGT. The CDR3 loop is CASSHNDRSWGTDYGYTF. The CDR3 nucleotides are TGTGCCAGCTCTCATAACGACAGGTCATGGGGGACGGACTATGGCTACACCTTC.

The rearrangement links TRBV29-1 to TRBJ1-2; 9 nucleotides agree with TRBD1. V lost 6 bases to trimming and J lost 4 bases; unmatched junction nucleotides: 3. Per germline, CDR1 SQVTM and CDR2 ANQGSEA. This CDR3 comprises 12 residues. The CDR3: CSVQQGAYGYTF. The CDR3 DNA sequence: TGCAGCGTCCAACAGGGGGCCTATGGCTACACCTTC.

This rearrangement joins TRBV28 to TRBJ1-1; 8 nucleotides line up with TRBD1. CDR1 and CDR2 (germline): MDHEN, SYDVKM. V dropped 4 bases and J dropped 1; count of bases not matched to a gene: 5. This CDR3 is 15 amino acids long. In nucleotides, the CDR3 is TGTGCCAGCAGTTCCCCCGGGACAGGGAACACTGAAGCTTTCTTT. Residues: CASSSPGTGNTEAFF.

J is TRBJ2-3 and V is TRBV6-6, with 11 bases fitting TRBD2. The ends lost 5 bases at V and 5 bases at J; junction bases unmatched: 6. The CDR3 runs to 15 residues. Germline CDR1 reads MNHNY; CDR2 reads SVGAGI (reference sequence). CDR3 residues: CASSPRLAGRDTQYF. For the CDR3, the DNA is TGTGCCAGCAGTCCCCGACTAGCGGGGAGAGATACGCAGTATTTT.

The chain carries TRBV5-6 and TRBJ2-1, with 11 bases matching TRBD2. CDR1 and CDR2 from the germline V gene are SGHDT and YYEEEE. The CDR3 is made up of 15 amino acids. After removal of 2 bases from V and 7 bases from J, the junction contained 5 bases not matched to a gene. The CDR3 region is CASSLGTSGRNEQFF. DNA of the CDR3: TGTGCCAGCAGCTTAGGCACTAGCGGGAGAAATGAGCAGTTCTTC.

CDR3 protein: CAIRTGGGNEQFF. CDR3 nucleotide sequence: TGTGCCATCAGGACAGGGGGCGGAAATGAGCAGTTCTTC. The chain employs TRBV10-3 and TRBJ2-1, with 10 bases identical to TRBD1. After removal of 6 bases from V and 7 bases from J, the junction contained 3 bases not matched to a gene. Per the germline V gene, CDR1 is ENHRY and CDR2 is SYGVKD. The CDR3 is 13 amino acids.

The V gene is TRBV19, the J gene TRBJ2-1; 8 nucleotides line up with TRBD2. J gave up 8 bases and V 0 bases, and 12 bases lay outside the gene matches. The V gene's germline CDR1 is LNHDA and CDR2 SQIVND (reference sequence). This CDR3 spans 17 amino acids. The CDR3 DNA is TGTGCCAGTAGTATAGATTCTGCCAGCGGGAGTACGGATGAGCAGTTCTTC. Amino acid sequence: CASSIDSASGSTDEQFF.

J is TRBJ2-2 and V is TRBV7-9; 7 bases align to TRBD1. The CDR3 runs 14 residues. After removal of 6 bases from V and 0 bases from J, the junction contained 1 base not matched to a gene. CDR1 and CDR2 (germline): SEHNR, FQNEAQ (reference sequence). The CDR3 sequence: CASRTGTNTGELFF. The CDR3 bases are TGTGCCAGCAGGACAGGGACGAACACCGGGGAGCTGTTTTTT.

CDR3: CASSVAPSTATYEQYF. The CDR3 DNA is TGTGCCAGCAGCGTAGCCCCCTCGACAGCTACCTACGAGCAGTACTTC. The V and J genes are TRBV9 and TRBJ2-5, with TRBD1 as a possible D gene (5 bases). The J call could be wrong; TRBJ2-7 is a better fit for the DNA end. The germline CDR1 and CDR2 sequences are SGDLS and YYNGEE. The CDR3 length is 16 residues.

This chain links TRBV7-2 with TRBJ2-1; perhaps TRBD2 as D (6 bases). Germline V gives CDR1 SGHTA, CDR2 FQGNSA. The CDR3 runs to 16 residues. Deletions cut 2 bases from V and 5 bases from J, with 16 bases between. CDR3 in amino acids: CASSLWVAGGDNEQFF. As DNA, the CDR3 is TGTGCCAGCAGCTTATGGGTAGCCGGCGGGGACAATGAGCAGTTCTTC.

This clone occurred a few times. The rearrangement joins TRBV6-5 to TRBJ1-1, with 7 bases lining up with TRBD1. Trimming took 6 bases from V and 3 from J; bases not matched to a gene: 1. The germline gives CDR1 MNHEY, CDR2 SVGAGI. The CDR3 runs to 12 residues. DNA of the CDR3: TGTGCCAGCAGGGGACAGTACACTGAAGCTTTCTTT. As protein: CASRGQYTEAFF.

V usage is TRBV18 and J usage is TRBJ2-7; 7 bases agree with TRBD1. The CDR3 loop spans 14 amino acids. The V gene end was trimmed by 3 bases and the J gene end by 0 bases; junction bases not matched to a gene: 2. Germline V gene lookup returns CDR1 KGHSH and CDR2 LQKENI. The CDR3 region has the DNA TGTGCCAGCTCACCGGGACAGACCTCCTACGAGCAGTACTTC. This sequence encodes CASSPGQTSYEQYF.